This T cell receptor (beta chain) was captured by sequencing in a study of regulatory T cells in long-lasting Graves disease. The study's findings and limits: Patients with persistent disease showed a bias toward TRBV28, TRBJ1-2 and TRBJ2-5. A limited number of samples was an acknowledged limitation.

CDR3 length equals 14 residues. In germline, CDR1 is MDHEN, CDR2 SYDVKM. V lost 10 bases to trimming and J lost 0 bases, with 13 bases between them. The time point: persistent/refractory GD, antithyroid drugs over 5 years with positive TRAb. The TCR library was prepared using RNA isolated from PBMCs. In Xi'an, China, an endocrinology department was the source of patients. Relying on iRepertoire HTBI primers and Arm-PCR of CDR3 regions, the team built TCR beta libraries. Methods used by the authors: Looking across samples, the authors found some 67 TRBV and 14 TRBJ segments. Each CDR3 protein is one row after TCRdb ran MiXCR on the multiplex PCR reads. TCRdb's processing, not the study's, gives the V and J calls here. This sample carries about 310,000 distinct CDR3 sequences, approximately 20% of them seen once, and the ten largest clones take about 56%. In regard to this clonotype: Its antigen is as yet unknown.

The sample was peripheral blood mononuclear cells (PBMCs), taken when the disease was refractory, from a patient treated with antithyroid drugs. This receptor was identified in a female donor with Graves disease. The chain has TRBV28 and TRBJ1-5; D is uncertain. CDR3 in DNA: TGTGCCACGGGCCCGGGATATAGCAATCAGCCCCAGCATTTT. Protein product: CATGPGYSNQPQHF.